The 10 T cell receptor beta chains presented below share a single source sample, sequenced in a study of cytomegalovirus exposure and HLA in healthy donors. Primers: 60 Vbeta forward and 13 Jbeta reverse. Data came from immunoSEQ multiplex PCR; TCRdb stores just in-frame clones and leaves some out. The table shows 150,000 to 200,000 clones, with approximately 81% occurring only once. The specimen sequenced was PBMCs. The receptor source for this set is a man younger than 30 in good health and CMV-seropositive.

The chain carries TRBV5-6 and TRBJ1-4; 11 bases agree with TRBD1. Germline trimming cut 2 bases from V and 8 bases from J; bases unmatched to any gene: 8. The CDR3 spans 16 residues. From germline, CDR1 is SGHDT and CDR2 YYEEEE. The CDR3 sequence is CASSFMDRGPGEKLFF. The CDR3 DNA sequence: TGTGCCAGCAGCTTCATGGACAGGGGGCCGGGGGAAAAACTGTTTTTT.

The rearrangement uses TRBV4-3 and TRBJ1-3, with D possibly being TRBD1 (6 bases). The CDR3 is made up of 15 amino acids. The ends were cut back, 4 bases at V and 0 bases at J, with 10 bases in the middle. Germline CDR1 is LGHNA and CDR2 is YSLEER. Here the CDR3 reads CASSPGTTSGNTIYF. The CDR3, as DNA: TGCGCCAGCAGCCCCGGGACAACCTCTGGAAACACCATATATTTT.

This chain joins TRBV2 and TRBJ2-1; 8 nucleotides align to TRBD2. The junction had 5 bases not matched to a gene; V was cut back by 4 bases and J by 3 bases. The germline gives CDR1 SNHLY, CDR2 FYNNEI. There are 15 residues in the CDR3. Here the CDR3 DNA reads TGTGCCAGCAGTGCTACTAGCGGTTACTACAATGAGCAGTTCTTC. This gives the protein CASSATSGYYNEQFF.

This chain uses TRBV30 with TRBJ2-3, with 12 bases identical to TRBD1. The J segment lost 3 bases and the V segment lost 3 bases, leaving 4 bases of the junction unmatched. CDR3 length: 15 amino acids. The V gene's germline CDR1 is GTSNPN and CDR2 SVGIG (reference sequence). The CDR3 nucleotides are TGTGCCTGGAGCGGGACAGGGGGCTTGACAGATACGCAGTATTTT. Its protein product is CAWSGTGGLTDTQYF.

Concerning this clone itself: The germline gene is not matched at one end of the junction; a read error may be the cause. The chain employs TRBV2 and TRBJ2-1; D unclear. This CDR3 has 13 residues. In germline, CDR1 is SNHLY, CDR2 FYNNEI. The CDR3 nucleotides read TGTGCCGGCAGTGAATCCGGTTTTGGTGAGCAGTTCTTC. This gives the protein CAGSESGFGEQFF.

The rearrangement links TRBV30 to TRBJ2-7; D is possibly TRBD2 (6 bases). Germline values: CDR1 GTSNPN, CDR2 SVGIG (reference sequence). Trimming left V 3 bases short and J 0 bases short, with 15 bases between. The CDR3 length is 15 residues. CDR3 in DNA: TGTGCCTGGAGAGGTCCGGGGGTAGGCTCCTACGAGCAGTACTTC. Its translation: CAWRGPGVGSYEQYF.

Only one count was recorded for this clone. The J gene is TRBJ2-5, the V gene TRBV7-8; no definite D call. Germline values: CDR1 SGHVS, CDR2 FQNEAQ. CDR3 length equals 11 residues. V lost 4 bases and J 9 bases, leaving 9 bases between the germline ends. CDR3 residues: CASSSGSAQYF. The CDR3 DNA follows: TGTGCCAGCAGCTCCGGGTCGGCCCAGTACTTC.

The chain employs TRBV5-8 and TRBJ1-1; TRBD1 matches at 7 bases. The CDR3 is 15 residues long. With V trimmed by 4 bases and J by 1 base, 7 bases remained unmatched. Germline CDR1 SGHTS, CDR2 YDEGEE. The CDR3 DNA is TGTGCCAGCAGCGTGTCACAGGGGAAGAACACTGAAGCTTTCTTT. The encoded protein is CASSVSQGKNTEAFF.

The DNA for the CDR3 is TGTGCCAGCTCCCCCGTGCTCAACACGGGAGAGACCCAGTACTTC. The encoded protein is CASSPVLNTGETQYF. This chain uses TRBV18 with TRBJ2-5; D gene ambiguous. The V end lost 6 bases, the J end lost 4 bases, and 18 bases lay between the germline ends. There are 15 residues in the CDR3. CDR1 is KGHSH, CDR2 LQKENI, per germline.

In regard to this clone: The junction departs from the called germline gene at one end, perhaps through a read error. The chain has TRBV7-9 and TRBJ2-6; D is perhaps TRBD1 (5 bases). This CDR3 comprises 18 residues. The germline V gene encodes CDR1 SEHNR and CDR2 FQNEAQ (reference sequence). This CDR3 reads CASSLARGSSSGANGLTF. In nucleotides, the CDR3 is TGTGCCAGCAGTTTAGCCAGAGGTTCGAGCTCTGGGGCCAACGGCCTGACTTTC.